This T cell receptor beta chain was captured by sequencing in a study of T cells in Graves' hyperthyroidism and ophthalmopathy. Losses at the gene ends were 3 bases for V and 4 bases for J; bases not matched to a gene: 5. CDR1 is SGHAT, CDR2 FQNNGV, per germline. The CDR3 has 15 amino acids. This clonotype was seen many times. No antigen is known for it. Whole-study results and caveats: The model forecast ophthalmopathy, anticipating it by a median roughly 6 months before onset.

Authors of the study amplified TCR beta CDR3 regions from RNA transcripts. HTBI primers were the set used in a first-round RT-PCR of the TCR CDR3. TCRdb redid the calling of the multiplex PCR reads with MiXCR, one entry per CDR3 protein. This sample yields hundreds of thousands of distinct CDR3 sequences, of which about 15% are seen a single time; over 25% belongs to the top ten. Patients aged 18 to 65 had newly diagnosed hyperthyroidism of under 2 months' duration. On the basis of clinical symptoms, serum thyroxine and TRAb, thyroid ultrasound and orbital computed tomography, diagnoses were made. This TCR derives from a woman in her 30s with Graves' hyperthyroidism. Material: blood. The rearrangement joins TRBV11-2 to TRBJ2-5; 10 bases line up with TRBD2. The CDR3 loop reads CASSFASGSSETQYF. For the CDR3, the DNA is TGTGCCAGCAGCTTCGCTAGCGGGAGCTCAGAGACCCAGTACTTC.